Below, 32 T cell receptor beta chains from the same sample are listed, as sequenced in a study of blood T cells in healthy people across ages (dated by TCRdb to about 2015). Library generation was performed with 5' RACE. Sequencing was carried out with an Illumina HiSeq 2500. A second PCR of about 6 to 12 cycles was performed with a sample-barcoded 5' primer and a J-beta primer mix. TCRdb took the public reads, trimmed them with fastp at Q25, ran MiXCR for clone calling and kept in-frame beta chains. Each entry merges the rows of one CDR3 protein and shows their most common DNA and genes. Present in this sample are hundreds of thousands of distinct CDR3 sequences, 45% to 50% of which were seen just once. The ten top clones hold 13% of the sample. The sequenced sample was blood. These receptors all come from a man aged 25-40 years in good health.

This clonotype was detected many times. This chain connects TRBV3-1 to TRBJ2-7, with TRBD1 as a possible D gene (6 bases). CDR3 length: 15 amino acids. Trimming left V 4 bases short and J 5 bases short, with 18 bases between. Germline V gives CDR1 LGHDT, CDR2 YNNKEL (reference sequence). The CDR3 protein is CASSRVQGSFNEQYF. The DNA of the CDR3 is TGTGCCAGCAGCCGAGTACAGGGTTCTTTCAACGAGCAGTACTTC.

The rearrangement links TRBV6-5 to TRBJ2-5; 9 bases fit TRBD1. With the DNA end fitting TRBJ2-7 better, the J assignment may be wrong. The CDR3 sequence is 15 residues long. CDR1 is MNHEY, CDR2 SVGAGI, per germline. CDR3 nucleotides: TGTGCCAGCACCCGGTTTGGGACAGGGAACTACGAGCAGTACTTC. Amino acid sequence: CASTRFGTGNYEQYF.

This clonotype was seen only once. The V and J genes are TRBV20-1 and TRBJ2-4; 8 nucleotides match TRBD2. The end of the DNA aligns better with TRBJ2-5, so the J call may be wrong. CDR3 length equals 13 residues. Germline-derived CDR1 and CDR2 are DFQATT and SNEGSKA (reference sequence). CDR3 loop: CSAAGDLQETQYF. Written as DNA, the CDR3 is TGCAGTGCAGCGGGGGACTTGCAAGAGACCCAGTACTTC.

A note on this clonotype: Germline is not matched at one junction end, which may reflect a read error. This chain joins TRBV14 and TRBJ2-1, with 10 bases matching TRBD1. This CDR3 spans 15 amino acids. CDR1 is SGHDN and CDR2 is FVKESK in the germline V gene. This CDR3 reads CVSSQAGTGVNEQFF. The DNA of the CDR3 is TGTGTCAGCAGCCAAGCTGGGACAGGGGTCAATGAGCAGTTCTTC.

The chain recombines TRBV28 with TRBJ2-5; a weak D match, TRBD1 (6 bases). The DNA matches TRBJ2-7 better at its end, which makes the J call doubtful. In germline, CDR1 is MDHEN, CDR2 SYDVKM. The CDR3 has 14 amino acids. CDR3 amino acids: CASSPYTGPYEQYF. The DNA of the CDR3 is TGTGCCAGCAGTCCTTACACAGGGCCCTACGAGCAGTACTTC.

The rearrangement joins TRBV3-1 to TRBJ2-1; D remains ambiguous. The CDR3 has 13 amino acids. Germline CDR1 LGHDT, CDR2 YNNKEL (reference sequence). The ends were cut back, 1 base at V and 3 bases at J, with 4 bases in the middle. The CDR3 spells CASSQGDYNEQFF. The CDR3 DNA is TGTGCCAGCAGCCAAGGAGACTACAATGAGCAGTTCTTC.

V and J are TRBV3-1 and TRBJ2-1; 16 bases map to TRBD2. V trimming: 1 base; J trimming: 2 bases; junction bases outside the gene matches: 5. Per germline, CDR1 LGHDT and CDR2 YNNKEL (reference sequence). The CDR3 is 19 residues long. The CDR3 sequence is CASSQVGTSGGATYNEQFF. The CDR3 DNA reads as TGTGCCAGCAGCCAAGTTGGGACTAGCGGGGGGGCTACCTACAATGAGCAGTTCTTC.

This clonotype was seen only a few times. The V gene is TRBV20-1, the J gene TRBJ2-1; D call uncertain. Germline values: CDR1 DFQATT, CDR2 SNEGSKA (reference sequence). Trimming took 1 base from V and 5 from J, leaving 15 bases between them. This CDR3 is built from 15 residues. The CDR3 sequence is CSARAPVGLNNEQFF. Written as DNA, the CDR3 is TGCAGTGCTAGAGCTCCGGTAGGCCTTAACAATGAGCAGTTCTTC.

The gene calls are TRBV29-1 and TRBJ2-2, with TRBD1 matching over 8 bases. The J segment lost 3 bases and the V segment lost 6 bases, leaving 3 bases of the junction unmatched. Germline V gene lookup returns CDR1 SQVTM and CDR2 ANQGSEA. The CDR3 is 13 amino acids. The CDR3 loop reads CSVGQGDTGELFF. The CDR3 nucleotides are TGCAGCGTCGGACAGGGCGACACCGGGGAGCTGTTTTTT.

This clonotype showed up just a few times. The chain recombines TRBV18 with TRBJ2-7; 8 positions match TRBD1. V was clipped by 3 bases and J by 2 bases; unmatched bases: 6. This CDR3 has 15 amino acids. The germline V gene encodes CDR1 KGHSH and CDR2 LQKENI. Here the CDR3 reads CASSPDRASTYEQYF. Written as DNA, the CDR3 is TGTGCCAGCTCACCGGACAGGGCCTCTACCTACGAGCAGTACTTC.

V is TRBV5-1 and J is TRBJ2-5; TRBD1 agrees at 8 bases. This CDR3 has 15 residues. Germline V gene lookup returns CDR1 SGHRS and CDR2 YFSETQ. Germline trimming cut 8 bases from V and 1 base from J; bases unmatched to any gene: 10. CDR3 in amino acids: CASTLTGAAQETQYF. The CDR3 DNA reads TGCGCCAGTACTCTGACAGGGGCGGCCCAAGAGACCCAGTACTTC.

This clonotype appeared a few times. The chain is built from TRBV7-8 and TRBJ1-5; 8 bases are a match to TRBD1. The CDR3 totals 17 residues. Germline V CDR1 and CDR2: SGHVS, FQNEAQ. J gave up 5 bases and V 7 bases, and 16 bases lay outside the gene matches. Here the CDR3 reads CASTTLSQDRVDQPQHF. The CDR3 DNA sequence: TGTGCCAGCACCACCCTCTCCCAGGACAGGGTCGATCAGCCCCAGCATTTT.

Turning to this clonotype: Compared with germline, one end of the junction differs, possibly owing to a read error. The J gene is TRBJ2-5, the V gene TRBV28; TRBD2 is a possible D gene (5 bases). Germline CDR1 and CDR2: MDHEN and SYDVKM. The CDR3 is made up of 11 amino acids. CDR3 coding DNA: TGTGCCCGCAGTTTAGGCGGACTCGGGTACTTC. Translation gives CARSLGGLGYF.

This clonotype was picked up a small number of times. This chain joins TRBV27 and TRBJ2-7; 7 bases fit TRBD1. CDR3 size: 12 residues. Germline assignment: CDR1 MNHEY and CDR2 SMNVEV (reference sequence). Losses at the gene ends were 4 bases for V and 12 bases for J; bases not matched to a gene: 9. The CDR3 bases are TGTGCCAGCAGTTCCCCACAGGGGAAGCGGTACTTC. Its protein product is CASSSPQGKRYF.

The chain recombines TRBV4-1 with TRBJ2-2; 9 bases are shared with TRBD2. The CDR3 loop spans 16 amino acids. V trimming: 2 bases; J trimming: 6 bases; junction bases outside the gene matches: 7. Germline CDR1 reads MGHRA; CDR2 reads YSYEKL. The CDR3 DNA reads TGCGCCAGCAGCCAATCCGGACTAGCGAAGGCCGGGGAGCTGTTTTTT. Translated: CASSQSGLAKAGELFF.

In DNA, the CDR3 is TGCAGCGTTGCGGGGGATGGGGCCAACGTCCTGACTTTC. Translating gives CSVAGDGANVLTF. The chain has TRBV29-1 and TRBJ2-6; perhaps TRBD2 as D (6 bases). CDR3 length: 13 amino acids. CDR1 is SQVTM and CDR2 is ANQGSEA in the germline V gene. With 4 bases removed from V and 3 bases from J, the gap between germline ends came to 7 bases.

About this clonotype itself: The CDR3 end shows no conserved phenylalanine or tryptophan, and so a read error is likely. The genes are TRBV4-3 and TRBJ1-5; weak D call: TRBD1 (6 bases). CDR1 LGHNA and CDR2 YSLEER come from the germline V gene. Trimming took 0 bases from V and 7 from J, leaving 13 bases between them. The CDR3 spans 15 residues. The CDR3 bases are TGCGCCAGCAGCCAAGATCAAGGGGGGAGGCAGCCCCAGCATTGT. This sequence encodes CASSQDQGGRQPQHC.

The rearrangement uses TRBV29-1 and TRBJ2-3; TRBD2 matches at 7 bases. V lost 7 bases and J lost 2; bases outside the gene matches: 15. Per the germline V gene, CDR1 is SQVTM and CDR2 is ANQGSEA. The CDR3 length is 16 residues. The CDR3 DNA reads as TGCAGCGCTTCGTTCGGGGGGACTTCTGACACAGATACGCAGTATTTT. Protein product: CSASFGGTSDTDTQYF.

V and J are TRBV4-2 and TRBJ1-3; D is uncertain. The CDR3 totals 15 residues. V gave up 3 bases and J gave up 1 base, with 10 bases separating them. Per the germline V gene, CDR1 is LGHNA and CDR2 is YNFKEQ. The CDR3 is CASSQEFLSGNTIYF. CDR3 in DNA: TGTGCCAGCAGCCAGGAGTTCCTATCTGGAAACACCATATATTTT.

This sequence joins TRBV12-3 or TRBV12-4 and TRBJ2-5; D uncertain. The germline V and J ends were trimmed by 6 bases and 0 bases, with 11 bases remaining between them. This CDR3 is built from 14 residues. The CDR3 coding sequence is TGTGCCAGCAGCCAACAAACGTACCAAGAGACCCAGTACTTC. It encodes CASSQQTYQETQYF.

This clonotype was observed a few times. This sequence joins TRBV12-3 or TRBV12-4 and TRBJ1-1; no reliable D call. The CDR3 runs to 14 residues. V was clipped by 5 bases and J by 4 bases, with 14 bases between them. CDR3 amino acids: CASSHREAGTEAFF. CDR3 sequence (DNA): TGTGCCAGCAGTCATAGGGAGGCCGGCACTGAAGCTTTCTTT.

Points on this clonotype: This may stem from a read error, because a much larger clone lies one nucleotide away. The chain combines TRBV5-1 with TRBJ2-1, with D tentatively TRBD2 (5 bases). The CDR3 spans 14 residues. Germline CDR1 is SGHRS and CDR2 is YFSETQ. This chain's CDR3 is CAGSSGLSYNEQFF. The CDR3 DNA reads TGCGCCGGCAGTTCTGGACTTTCCTACAATGAGCAGTTCTTC.

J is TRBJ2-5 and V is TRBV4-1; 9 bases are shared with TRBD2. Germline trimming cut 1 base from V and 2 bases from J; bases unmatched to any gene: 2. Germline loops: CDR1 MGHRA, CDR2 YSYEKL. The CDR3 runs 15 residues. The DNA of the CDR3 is TGCGCCAGCAGCCAAGGACTAGCGGAACAAGAGACCCAGTACTTC. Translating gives CASSQGLAEQETQYF.

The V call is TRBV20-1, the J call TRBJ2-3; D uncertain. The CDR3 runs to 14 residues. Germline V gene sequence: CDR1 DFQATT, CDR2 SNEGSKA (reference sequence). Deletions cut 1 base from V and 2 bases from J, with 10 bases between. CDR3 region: CSARGVRTTDTQYF. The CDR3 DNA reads TGCAGTGCTAGAGGGGTGCGGACCACAGATACGCAGTATTTT.

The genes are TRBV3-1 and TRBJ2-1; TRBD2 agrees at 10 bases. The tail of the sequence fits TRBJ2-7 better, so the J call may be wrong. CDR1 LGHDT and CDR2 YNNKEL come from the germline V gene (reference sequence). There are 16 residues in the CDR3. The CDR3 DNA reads TGTGCCAGCAGCCAACCTAGCGGGGGATCCTACAATGAGCAGTACTTC. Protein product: CASSQPSGGSYNEQYF.

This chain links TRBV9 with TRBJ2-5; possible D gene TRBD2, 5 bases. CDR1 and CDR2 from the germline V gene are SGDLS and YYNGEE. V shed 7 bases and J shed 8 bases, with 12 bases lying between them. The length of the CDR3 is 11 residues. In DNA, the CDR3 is TGTGCCAGCGTTTCGGGATTAACCCAGTACTTC. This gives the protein CASVSGLTQYF.

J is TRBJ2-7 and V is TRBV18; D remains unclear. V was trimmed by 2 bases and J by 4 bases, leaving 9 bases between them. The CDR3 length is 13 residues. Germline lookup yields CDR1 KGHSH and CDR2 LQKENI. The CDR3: CASSPGPQYEQYF. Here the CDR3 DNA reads TGTGCCAGCTCACCAGGTCCCCAATACGAGCAGTACTTC.

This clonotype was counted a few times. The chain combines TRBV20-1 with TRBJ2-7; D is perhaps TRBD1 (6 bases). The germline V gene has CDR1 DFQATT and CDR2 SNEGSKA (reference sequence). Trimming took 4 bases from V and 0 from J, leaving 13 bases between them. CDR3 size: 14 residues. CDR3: CSATGVGSSYEQYF. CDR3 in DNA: TGCAGTGCTACAGGGGTCGGGTCCTCCTACGAGCAGTACTTC.

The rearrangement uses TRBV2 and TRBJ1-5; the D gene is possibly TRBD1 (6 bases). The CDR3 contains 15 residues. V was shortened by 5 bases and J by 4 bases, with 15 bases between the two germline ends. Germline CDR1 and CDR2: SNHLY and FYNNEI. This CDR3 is CASSLTTGRNQPQHF. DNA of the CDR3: TGTGCCAGCAGTTTGACGACAGGACGGAATCAGCCCCAGCATTTT.

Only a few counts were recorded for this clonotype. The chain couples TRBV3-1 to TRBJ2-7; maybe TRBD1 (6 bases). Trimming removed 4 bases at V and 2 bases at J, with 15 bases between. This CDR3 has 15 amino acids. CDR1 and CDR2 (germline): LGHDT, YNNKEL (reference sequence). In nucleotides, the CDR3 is TGTGCCAGCAGCCCCAGCAGACAGGACGCCTACGAGCAGTACTTC. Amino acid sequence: CASSPSRQDAYEQYF.

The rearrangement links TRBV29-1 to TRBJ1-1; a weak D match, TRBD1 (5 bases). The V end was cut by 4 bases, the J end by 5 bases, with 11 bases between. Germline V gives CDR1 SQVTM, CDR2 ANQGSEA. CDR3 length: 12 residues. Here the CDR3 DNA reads TGCAGCGTTGGAGGGAGGGGAACTGAAGCTTTCTTT. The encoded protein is CSVGGRGTEAFF.

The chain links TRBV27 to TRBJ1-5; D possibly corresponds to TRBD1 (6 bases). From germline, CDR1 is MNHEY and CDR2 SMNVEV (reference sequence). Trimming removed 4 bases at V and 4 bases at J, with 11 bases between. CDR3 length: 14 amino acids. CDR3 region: CASSSRTDNQPQHF. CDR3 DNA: TGTGCCAGCAGTTCCCGGACAGATAATCAGCCCCAGCATTTT.